This T cell receptor (beta chain) appears in the sequencing data of a study of regulatory T cells in long-lasting Graves disease. Time point of the sample: newly diagnosed GD, antithyroid drugs for less than 3 months. After RNA was extracted from PBMCs, the TCR library was made from it. Notes on this clonotype: Its specificity is not known.

Study results and caveats: Among persistent patients, a larger number of public clonotypes were shared (around 3,000) than among newly diagnosed patients (approximately 970).

The CDR3 totals 11 residues. Germline-derived CDR1 and CDR2 are LNHDA and SQIVND (reference sequence). Trimming removed 6 bases from V and 11 bases from J, with 13 bases in between. Arm-PCR with iRepertoire HTBI primers amplified the CDR3 regions for these TCR beta libraries. Original processing methods: Taken together, the samples had 62 TRBV and 13 to 15 TRBJ segments identified. TCRdb re-called the multiplex PCR reads with MiXCR, one entry per CDR3 protein. None of the V and J calls come from the authors' own analysis; TCRdb made them. Counted here are more than 350,000 distinct CDR3 sequences, under 15% occurring once; the ten biggest clones make up 16%. Another study also made use of these data, one on T cells in Graves' hyperthyroidism and ophthalmopathy. That report adds: Blood also showed most of the thyroid clonotypes that were expanded above 0.001. The model forecast ophthalmopathy, anticipating it by a median approximately 6 months before onset.

V usage is TRBV19 and J usage is TRBJ1-1; unclear D gene. The specimen was peripheral blood mononuclear cells (PBMCs), collected at new diagnosis, from a patient treated with antithyroid drugs. This receptor was identified in a woman aged 30 to 39 with Graves disease. The CDR3 region has the DNA TGTGCCAGTAGGGCGGGAGAGAATGCTTTCTTT. This gives the protein CASRAGENAFF. Looking up the rest from reference TRBV19 and TRBJ1-1 gives the full variable domain: DGGITQSPKYLFRKEGQNVTLSCEQNLNHDAMYWYRQDPGQGLRLIYYSQIVNDFQKGDIAEGYSVSREKKESFPLTVTSAQKNPTAFYLCASRAGENAFFGQGTRLTVV.